Below, 20 T cell receptor beta chains from the same sample are listed, as sequenced in a study of T-cell memory formation after mild COVID-19. TCRdb independently ran MiXCR on the 5' RACE reads; one entry per CDR3 protein. In the table there are nearly 250,000 distinct CDR3 sequences, roughly 14% of which are singletons. The sequenced material came from PBMCs or a T cell subset sorted from them (not recorded which). The receptors here all came from an adult woman who had mild COVID-19 (a few samples of this study predate the infection). Cell type and time point are not known.

This chain links TRBV6-6 with TRBJ2-7; 7 bases align to TRBD2. The CDR3 runs to 14 residues. Germline V CDR1 and CDR2: MNHNY, SVGAGI (reference sequence). The junction had 12 bases not matched to a gene; V was cut back by 6 bases and J by 7 bases. CDR3 DNA: TGTGCCAGCAGCCGCCCCGGGGCGGGAGAGGAGCAGTACTTC. Protein sequence: CASSRPGAGEEQYF.

This clonotype has just a few counts. The chain recombines TRBV7-2 with TRBJ2-1; 14 bases are a match to TRBD2. Germline CDR1 and CDR2: SGHTA and FQGNSA. The V gene end was trimmed by 0 bases and the J gene end by 0 bases; junction bases not matched to a gene: 1. CDR3 size: 18 residues. Here the CDR3 DNA reads TGTGCCAGCAGCTTAGCGGGGACTAGCGGGGGCTCCTACAATGAGCAGTTCTTC. Protein: CASSLAGTSGGSYNEQFF.

This clonotype was seen repeatedly, ten times or more. The chain recombines TRBV19 with TRBJ2-5; D is undetermined. V gave up 3 bases and J gave up 1 base, with 9 bases separating them. This CDR3 spans 14 amino acids. Per germline, CDR1 LNHDA and CDR2 SQIVND (reference sequence). CDR3 sequence (DNA): TGTGCCAGTAGTATTGATCACAGCCAAGAGACCCAGTACTTC. The encoded protein is CASSIDHSQETQYF.

The sample holds a few counts of this clonotype. V is TRBV24-1 and J is TRBJ2-1; D gene unclear. CDR1 and CDR2 from the germline V gene are KGHDR and SFDVKD. CDR3 length equals 14 residues. Trimming removed 6 bases at V and 2 bases at J, with 10 bases between. CDR3 DNA: TGTGCCACCAGTTCCAGGCAGACCTACAATGAGCAGTTCTTC. It codes for CATSSRQTYNEQFF.

This clonotype was counted between two and nine times. This rearrangement joins TRBV28 to TRBJ2-5; D gene uncertain. V was trimmed by 6 bases and J by 1 base, leaving 15 bases between them. CDR3 length: 15 amino acids. The V gene's germline CDR1 is MDHEN and CDR2 SYDVKM. CDR3 loop: CASRRDVAAQETQYF. In DNA, the CDR3 is TGTGCCAGCAGACGCGACGTCGCCGCCCAAGAGACCCAGTACTTC.

The V and J genes are TRBV4-1 and TRBJ2-7; 9 bases are shared with TRBD1. This CDR3 contains 14 residues. The germline CDR1 and CDR2 sequences are MGHRA and YSYEKL. Unmatched junction bases numbered 6, after V lost 4 bases and J lost 5 bases. CDR3 sequence: CASSPGQGRDEQYF. The CDR3 coding sequence is TGCGCCAGCAGCCCGGGACAGGGTAGAGACGAGCAGTACTTC.

This chain links TRBV4-2 with TRBJ1-6; D perhaps matches TRBD1 (5 bases). Germline CDR1 and CDR2: LGHNA and YNFKEQ. CDR3 length equals 14 residues. The V and J ends lost 1 base and 7 bases respectively, with 8 bases between them. The CDR3 sequence: CASSQVGENSPLHF. CDR3 bases: TGTGCCAGCAGCCAAGTGGGGGAAAATTCACCCCTCCACTTT.

This clonotype has a handful of counts. The chain uses TRBV20-1 and TRBJ1-1; 7 nucleotides align to TRBD1. The germline V gene encodes CDR1 DFQATT and CDR2 SNEGSKA (reference sequence). The CDR3 contains 16 residues. The J segment lost 3 bases and the V segment lost 1 base, leaving 11 bases of the junction unmatched. CDR3 coding DNA: TGCAGTGCTAGAGGGAAAGGGGGCACGTCGGACACTGAAGCTTTCTTT. This sequence encodes CSARGKGGTSDTEAFF.

This clonotype turned up a few times. The chain couples TRBV7-9 to TRBJ2-5; 8 nucleotides align to TRBD2. CDR1 is SEHNR and CDR2 is FQNEAQ in the germline V gene (reference sequence). The CDR3 has 16 amino acids. V shed 3 bases, J shed 1 base, and the junction held 7 bases outside the gene matches. CDR3 amino acids: CASSFTTSGFQETQYF. The CDR3 bases are TGTGCCAGCAGCTTTACCACTAGCGGATTCCAAGAGACCCAGTACTTC.

The chain couples TRBV7-2 to TRBJ1-3, with unresolved D. This CDR3 is built from 14 residues. The V end was cut by 2 bases, the J end by 1 base, with 6 bases between. Germline V lookup: CDR1 SGHTA, CDR2 FQGNSA. CDR3 bases: TGTGCCAGCAGCTTACAGGCATCTGGAAACACCATATATTTT. Amino acids: CASSLQASGNTIYF.

V is TRBV5-1 and J is TRBJ1-1; D is uncertain. Germline loops: CDR1 SGHRS, CDR2 YFSETQ. With 6 bases removed from V and 1 base from J, the gap between germline ends came to 13 bases. The length of the CDR3 is 14 residues. In DNA, the CDR3 is TGCGCCAGCAACTTCAGGTCAAAGAACACTGAAGCTTTCTTT. Translated, it gives CASNFRSKNTEAFF.

The rearrangement joins TRBV29-1 to TRBJ2-7; weak D call: TRBD2 (5 bases). The CDR3 length is 13 residues. The V gene lost 2 bases and the J gene lost 3 bases, with 11 bases spanning the gap. Germline CDR1 and CDR2: SQVTM and ANQGSEA. In DNA form, the CDR3 reads TGCAGCGTTGAAAGAGGGAGCGGCTACGAGCAGTACTTC. Its protein is CSVERGSGYEQYF.

This clonotype was recorded a few times. The chain recombines TRBV7-8 with TRBJ2-3; 8 bases fit TRBD2. The CDR3 consists of 16 residues. CDR1 SGHVS and CDR2 FQNEAQ come from the germline V gene. The ends lost 0 bases at V and 7 bases at J; junction bases unmatched: 9. CDR3 coding DNA: TGTGCCAGCAGCTTAGCACGGGGGGGCCTGTGGAATACGCAGTATTTT. Its protein is CASSLARGGLWNTQYF.

This clonotype was seen only a few times. The chain uses TRBV7-6 and TRBJ1-1, with 8 nucleotides matching TRBD1. Looked up from germline, CDR1 is SGHVS and CDR2 is FNYEAQ. The CDR3 is 14 residues long. V lost 5 bases and J lost 2; bases outside the gene matches: 4. The CDR3 bases are TGTGCCAGCAGCCGGGACAGGATTAACACTGAAGCTTTCTTT. This codes for CASSRDRINTEAFF.

This clonotype was observed a handful of times. As DNA, the CDR3 is TGCGCCAGCAGCTTATGGACAGGCACTGAAGCTTTCTTT. Translating gives CASSLWTGTEAFF. V gene TRBV5-1 combines with J gene TRBJ1-1; 7 nucleotides match TRBD1. CDR1 and CDR2 from the germline V gene are SGHRS and YFSETQ. The junction had 2 bases not matched to a gene; V was cut back by 2 bases and J by 4 bases. The CDR3 loop spans 13 amino acids.

The chain is built from TRBV7-3 and TRBJ2-3; D is possibly TRBD1 or TRBD2 (5 bases each). With 1 base removed from V and 3 bases from J, the gap between germline ends came to 14 bases. CDR1 and CDR2 from the germline V gene are SGHTA and FQGTGA. The CDR3 covers 16 residues. The CDR3 protein is CASSLIGGVGTDTQYF. CDR3 sequence (DNA): TGTGCCAGCAGCTTAATTGGGGGAGTGGGGACAGATACGCAGTATTTT.

This clonotype came up a few times. The chain links TRBV5-1 to TRBJ1-1; 9 bases are a match to TRBD1. The length of the CDR3 is 13 residues. Looked up from germline, CDR1 is SGHRS and CDR2 is YFSETQ. The trim removed 7 bases at V and 6 bases at J, leaving 7 bases unmatched. The CDR3: CASSGTGRAEAFF. In nucleotides, the CDR3 is TGCGCCAGCTCCGGGACAGGGAGGGCTGAAGCTTTCTTT.

The chain joins TRBV5-1 to TRBJ1-3; D uncertain. V lost 2 bases and J 4 bases, leaving 10 bases between the germline ends. Germline CDR1 and CDR2: SGHRS and YFSETQ. This CDR3 region has 14 residues. In DNA, the CDR3 is TGCGCCAGCAGCTTTGTAGGGCGAGGAAACACCATATATTTT. Protein: CASSFVGRGNTIYF.

In DNA form, the CDR3 reads TGTGCCAGCAGTCCGGGACTAGCTCCAGCGGGAAAAAACATTCAGTACTTC. Translation: CASSPGLAPAGKNIQYF. The chain joins TRBV12-3 or TRBV12-4 to TRBJ2-4, with TRBD2 identical over 9 bases. J lost 4 bases, V lost 5 bases, and 12 bases had no gene match. This CDR3 has 17 amino acids.

This clonotype showed up many times. This chain connects TRBV6-5 to TRBJ2-7, with TRBD1 as a possible D gene (7 bases). CDR3 size: 14 residues. Germline lookup yields CDR1 MNHEY and CDR2 SVGAGI. Trimming removed 8 bases at V and 6 bases at J, with 20 bases between. The DNA of the CDR3 is TGTGCCAGCGGTACGGAGGGGGCGCTGGGCGAGCAGTACTTC. Its protein is CASGTEGALGEQYF.